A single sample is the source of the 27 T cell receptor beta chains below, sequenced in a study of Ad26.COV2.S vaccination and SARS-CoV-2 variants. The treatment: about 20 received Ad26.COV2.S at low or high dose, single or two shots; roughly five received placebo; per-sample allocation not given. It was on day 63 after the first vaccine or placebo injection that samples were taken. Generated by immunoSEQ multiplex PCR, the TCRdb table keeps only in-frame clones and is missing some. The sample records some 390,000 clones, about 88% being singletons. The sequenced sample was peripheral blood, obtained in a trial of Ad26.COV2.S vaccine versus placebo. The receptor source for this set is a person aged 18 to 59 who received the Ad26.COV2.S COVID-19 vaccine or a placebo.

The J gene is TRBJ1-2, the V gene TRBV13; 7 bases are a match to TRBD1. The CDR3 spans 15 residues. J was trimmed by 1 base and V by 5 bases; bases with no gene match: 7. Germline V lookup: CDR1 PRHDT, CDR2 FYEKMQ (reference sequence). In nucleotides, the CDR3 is TGTGCCAGCAGCCGACAGGGAGCTGGTAACTATGGCTACACCTTC. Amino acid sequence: CASSRQGAGNYGYTF.

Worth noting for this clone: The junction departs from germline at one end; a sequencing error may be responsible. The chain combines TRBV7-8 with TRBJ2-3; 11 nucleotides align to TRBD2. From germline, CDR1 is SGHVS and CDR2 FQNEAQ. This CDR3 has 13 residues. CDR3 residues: CASSLAVAGGYDF. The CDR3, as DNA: TGTGCCAGCAGCTTAGCGGTAGCGGGAGGGTACGATTTT.

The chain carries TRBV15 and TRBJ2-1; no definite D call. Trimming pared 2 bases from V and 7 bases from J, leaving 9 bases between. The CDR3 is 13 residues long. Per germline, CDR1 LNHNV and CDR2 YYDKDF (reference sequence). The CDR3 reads CATSRTNGNEQFF. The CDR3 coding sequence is TGTGCCACCAGCAGAACAAACGGGAATGAGCAGTTCTTC.

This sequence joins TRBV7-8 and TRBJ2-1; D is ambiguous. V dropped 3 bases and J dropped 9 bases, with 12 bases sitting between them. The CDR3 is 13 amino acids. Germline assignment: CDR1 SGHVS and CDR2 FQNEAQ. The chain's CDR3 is CASSLGTEGEQFF. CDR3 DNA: TGTGCCAGCAGCTTGGGAACCGAAGGTGAGCAGTTCTTC.

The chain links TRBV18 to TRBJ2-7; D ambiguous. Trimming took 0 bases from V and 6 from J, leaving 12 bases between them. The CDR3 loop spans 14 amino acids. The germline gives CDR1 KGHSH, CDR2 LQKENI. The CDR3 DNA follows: TGTGCCAGCTCACCACCTTCTCTAGTCTCCGAGCAGTACTTC. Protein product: CASSPPSLVSEQYF.

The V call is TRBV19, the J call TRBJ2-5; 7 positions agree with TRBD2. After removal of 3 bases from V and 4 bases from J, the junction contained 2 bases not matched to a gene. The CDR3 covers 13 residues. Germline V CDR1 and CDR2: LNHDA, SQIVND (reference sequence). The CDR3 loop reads CASSMGEGETQYF. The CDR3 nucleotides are TGTGCCAGTAGTATGGGGGAGGGAGAGACCCAGTACTTC.

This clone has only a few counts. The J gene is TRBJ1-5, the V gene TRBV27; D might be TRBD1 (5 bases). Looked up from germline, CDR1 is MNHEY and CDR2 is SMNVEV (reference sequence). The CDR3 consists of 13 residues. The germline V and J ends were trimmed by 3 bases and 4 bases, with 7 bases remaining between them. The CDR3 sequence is CASSFSGNQPQHF. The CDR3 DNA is TGTGCCAGCAGTTTTTCAGGGAATCAGCCCCAGCATTTT.

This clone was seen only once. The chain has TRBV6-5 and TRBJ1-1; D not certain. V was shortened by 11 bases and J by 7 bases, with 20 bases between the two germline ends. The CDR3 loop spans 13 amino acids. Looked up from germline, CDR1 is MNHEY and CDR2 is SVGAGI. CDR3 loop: CAVTTHQIGEAFF. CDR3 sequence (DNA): TGTGCCGTTACAACACACCAAATAGGTGAAGCTTTCTTT.

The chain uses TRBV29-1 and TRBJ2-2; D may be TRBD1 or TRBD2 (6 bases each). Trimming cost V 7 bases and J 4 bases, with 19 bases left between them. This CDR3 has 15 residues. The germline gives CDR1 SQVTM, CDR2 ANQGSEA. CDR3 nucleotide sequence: TGCAGCGCTAGAAGGGGGGCGCATCTCACCGGGGAGCTGTTTTTT. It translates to CSARRGAHLTGELFF.

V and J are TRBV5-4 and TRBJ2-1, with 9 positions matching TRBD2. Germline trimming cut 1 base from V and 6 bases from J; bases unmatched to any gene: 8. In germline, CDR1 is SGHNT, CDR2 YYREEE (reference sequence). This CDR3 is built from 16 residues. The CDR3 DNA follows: TGTGCCAGCAGCTTGAATCCAATAGCGGGAGTCAATGAGCAGTTCTTC. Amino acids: CASSLNPIAGVNEQFF.

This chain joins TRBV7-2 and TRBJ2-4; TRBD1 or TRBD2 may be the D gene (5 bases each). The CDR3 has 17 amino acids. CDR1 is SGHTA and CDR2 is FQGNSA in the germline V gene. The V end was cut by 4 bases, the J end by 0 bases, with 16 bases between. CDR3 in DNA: TGTGCCAGCAGCTCGAGGGTGGGGACGCTAGCCAAAAACATTCAGTACTTC. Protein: CASSSRVGTLAKNIQYF.

CDR3 sequence reads: CASSLPGLAGGYNEQFF. CDR3 coding DNA: TGCGCCAGCAGCCTGCCGGGACTAGCGGGAGGTTACAATGAGCAGTTCTTC. V and J are TRBV5-1 and TRBJ2-1; 15 bases map to TRBD2. The length of the CDR3 is 17 residues. Germline V gene data show CDR1 as SGHRS and CDR2 as YFSETQ. After removal of 4 bases from V and 4 bases from J, the junction contained 6 bases not matched to a gene.

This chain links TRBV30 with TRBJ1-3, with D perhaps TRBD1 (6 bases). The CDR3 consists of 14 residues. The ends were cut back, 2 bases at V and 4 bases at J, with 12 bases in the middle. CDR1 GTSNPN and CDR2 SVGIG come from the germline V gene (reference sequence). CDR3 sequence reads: CAWSRGLGGNTIYF. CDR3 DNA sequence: TGTGCCTGGAGTCGGGGGCTTGGAGGAAACACCATATATTTT. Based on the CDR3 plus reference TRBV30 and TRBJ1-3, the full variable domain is SQTIHQWPATLVQPVGSPLSLECTVEGTSNPNLYWYRQAAGRGLQLLFYSVGIGQISSEVPQNLSASRPQDRQFILSSKKLLLSDSGFYLCAWSRGLGGNTIYFGEGSWLTVV.

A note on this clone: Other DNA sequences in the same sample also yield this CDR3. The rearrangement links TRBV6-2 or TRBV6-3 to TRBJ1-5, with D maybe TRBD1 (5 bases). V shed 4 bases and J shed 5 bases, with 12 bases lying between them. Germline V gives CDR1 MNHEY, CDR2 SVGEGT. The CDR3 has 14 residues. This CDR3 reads CASSSGGGHQPQHF. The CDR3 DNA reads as TGTGCCAGCAGTTCTGGGGGGGGTCATCAGCCCCAGCATTTT.

CDR3 sequence reads: CASSFRVGMNTEAFF. The CDR3 coding sequence is TGTGCCAGCAGCTTCAGGGTGGGTATGAACACTGAAGCTTTCTTT. The V gene is TRBV11-3, the J gene TRBJ1-1, with a weak D call TRBD1 (5 bases). V lost 3 bases and J 0 bases, leaving 11 bases between the germline ends. CDR1 is SGHNT and CDR2 is YENEEA in the germline V gene. This CDR3 spans 15 amino acids.

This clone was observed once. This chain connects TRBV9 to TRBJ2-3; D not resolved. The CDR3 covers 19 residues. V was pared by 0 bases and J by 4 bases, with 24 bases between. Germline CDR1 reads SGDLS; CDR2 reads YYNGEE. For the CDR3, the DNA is TGTGCCAGCAGCGTAGCGGCTCAGAGAATTTCGTCGCAGTCAGATACGCAGTATTTT. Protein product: CASSVAAQRISSQSDTQYF.

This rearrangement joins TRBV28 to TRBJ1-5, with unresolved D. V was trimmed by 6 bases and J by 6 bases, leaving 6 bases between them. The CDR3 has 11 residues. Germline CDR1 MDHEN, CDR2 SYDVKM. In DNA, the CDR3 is TGTGCCAGCAGGACGGGTCAGCCCCAGCATTTT. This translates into CASRTGQPQHF.

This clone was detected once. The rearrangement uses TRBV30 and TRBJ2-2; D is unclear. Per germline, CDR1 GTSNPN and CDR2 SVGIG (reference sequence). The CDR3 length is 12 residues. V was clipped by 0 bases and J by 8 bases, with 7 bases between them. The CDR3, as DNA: TGTGCCTGGAGTGTAACGATTGGGGAGCTGTTTTTT. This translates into CAWSVTIGELFF.

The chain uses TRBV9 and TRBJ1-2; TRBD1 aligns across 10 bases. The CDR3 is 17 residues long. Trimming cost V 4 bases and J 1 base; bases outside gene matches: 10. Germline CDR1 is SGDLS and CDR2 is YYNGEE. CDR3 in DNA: TGTGCCAGCAGCCCTCGACAGGGGGCTTCGGTTAACTATGGCTACACCTTC. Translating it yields CASSPRQGASVNYGYTF.

In nucleotides, the CDR3 is TGTGCCAGCAGTCCGGACAGAGCCTACGAGCAGTACTTC. Amino acids: CASSPDRAYEQYF. The V call is TRBV27, the J call TRBJ2-7, with a weak D call TRBD1 (6 bases). There are 13 residues in the CDR3. The germline V and J ends were trimmed by 5 bases and 2 bases, with 10 bases remaining between them. CDR1 and CDR2 from the germline V gene are MNHEY and SMNVEV (reference sequence).

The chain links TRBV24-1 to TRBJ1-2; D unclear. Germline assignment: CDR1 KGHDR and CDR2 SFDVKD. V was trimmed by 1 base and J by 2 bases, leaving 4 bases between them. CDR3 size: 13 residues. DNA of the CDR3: TGTGCCACCAGTGATTTTGGAAACTATGGCTACACCTTC. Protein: CATSDFGNYGYTF.

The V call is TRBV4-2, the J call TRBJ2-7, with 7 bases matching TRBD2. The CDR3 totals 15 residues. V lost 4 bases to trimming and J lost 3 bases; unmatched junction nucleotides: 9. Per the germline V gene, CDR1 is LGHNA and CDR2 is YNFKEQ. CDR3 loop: CASSRNSAGDYEQYF. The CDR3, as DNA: TGTGCCAGCAGCCGCAACTCTGCGGGAGACTACGAGCAGTACTTC.

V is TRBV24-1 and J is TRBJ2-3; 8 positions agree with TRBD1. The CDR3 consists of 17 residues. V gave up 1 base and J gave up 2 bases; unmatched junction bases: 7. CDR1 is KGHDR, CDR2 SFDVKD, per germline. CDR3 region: CATSDLGTGGVTDTQYF. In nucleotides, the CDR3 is TGTGCCACCAGTGATTTAGGGACAGGCGGGGTCACAGATACGCAGTATTTT.

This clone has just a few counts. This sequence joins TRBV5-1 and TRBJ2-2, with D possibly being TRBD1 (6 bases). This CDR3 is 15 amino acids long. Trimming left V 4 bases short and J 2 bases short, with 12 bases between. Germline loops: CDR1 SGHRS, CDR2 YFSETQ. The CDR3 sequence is CASSPQGSNTGELFF. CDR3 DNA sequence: TGCGCCAGCAGCCCACAGGGATCTAACACCGGGGAGCTGTTTTTT. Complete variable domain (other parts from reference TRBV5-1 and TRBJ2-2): KAGVTQTPRYLIKTRGQQVTLSCSPISGHRSVSWYQQTPGQGLQFLFEYFSETQRNKGNFPGRFSGRQFSNSRSEMNVSTLELGDSALYLCASSPQGSNTGELFFGEGSRLTVL.

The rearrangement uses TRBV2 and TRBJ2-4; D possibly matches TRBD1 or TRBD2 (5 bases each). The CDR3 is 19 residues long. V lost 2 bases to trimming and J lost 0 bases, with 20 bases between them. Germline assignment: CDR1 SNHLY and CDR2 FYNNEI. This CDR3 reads CASSERTPGAGQAKNIQYF. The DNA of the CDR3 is TGTGCCAGCAGTGAAAGGACACCCGGGGCAGGGCAAGCCAAAAACATTCAGTACTTC.

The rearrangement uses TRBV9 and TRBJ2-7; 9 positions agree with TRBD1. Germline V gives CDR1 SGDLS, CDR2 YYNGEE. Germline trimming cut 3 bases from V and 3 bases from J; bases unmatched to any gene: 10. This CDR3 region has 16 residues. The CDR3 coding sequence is TGTGCCAGCAGCGCCCCGAGTGCGACAGGGGGCTACGAGCAGTACTTC. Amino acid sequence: CASSAPSATGGYEQYF.

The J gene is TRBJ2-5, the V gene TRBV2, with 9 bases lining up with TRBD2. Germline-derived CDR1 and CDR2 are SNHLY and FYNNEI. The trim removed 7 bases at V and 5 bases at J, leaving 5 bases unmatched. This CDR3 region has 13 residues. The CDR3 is CASKGLARETQYF. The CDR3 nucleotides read TGTGCCAGCAAAGGACTAGCGCGGGAGACCCAGTACTTC.